The rows below give T cell receptor beta chains drawn from one sample of a study of blood T cell repertoires in COVID-19. The method was immunoSEQ multiplex PCR; TCRdb's version includes in-frame clones alone and lacks a portion of them. The sample contains approximately 300,000 clones, around 85% of which appear only once. Sequenced input: PBMCs or T cells enriched from blood (not recorded which). The source of these receptors is a young woman who had been exposed to COVID-19. Each CDR3 is given with its conserved first and last residue. A D gene is named only where the DNA matches it firmly. Size is stated for part of the rows, as once, few or many counts, or as a class when the clone is expanded.

V,D,size,J,CDR3,DNA
TRBV27,-,-,TRBJ1-6,CASSTFIRIYNSPLHF,TGTGCCAGCAGTACATTCATCAGAATCTATAATTCACCCCTCCACTTT
TRBV5-1,TRBD2,-,TRBJ2-7,CASSLTSGSSYEQYF,TGCGCCAGCAGCTTGACTAGCGGGAGCTCCTACGAGCAGTACTTC
TRBV29-1,-,-,TRBJ2-7,CSVSRQSSGEQYF,TGCAGCGTTTCCCGACAGTCCTCTGGCGAGCAGTACTTC
TRBV2,-,-,TRBJ2-7,CASSGRSSASSYEQYF,TGTGCCAGCAGTGGGCGATCTAGCGCGAGCTCCTACGAGCAGTACTTC
TRBV27,TRBD1,few,TRBJ1-2,CASSFVQGSSGYTF,TGTGCCAGCAGTTTTGTACAGGGGTCGAGTGGCTACACCTTC
TRBV12-5,TRBD1,once,TRBJ2-7,CASGFDRGYEQYF,TGTGCTAGTGGTTTTGACAGGGGCTACGAGCAGTACTTC
TRBV5-1,-,few,TRBJ2-1,CASSLLSLNVNEQFF,TGCGCCAGCAGCTTGTTAAGCCTCAACGTGAATGAGCAGTTCTTC
TRBV19,-,-,TRBJ1-5,CASSIDLTNRQPQHF,TGTGCCAGTAGTATAGATCTCACGAATAGACAGCCCCAGCATTTT
TRBV19,TRBD2,-,TRBJ2-1,CASRSSGGLGSYNEQFF,TGTGCCAGTAGGTCTAGCGGGGGCCTCGGCTCCTACAATGAGCAGTTCTTC
TRBV10-1,TRBD1,once,TRBJ1-5,CASGTGDGQPQHF,TGCGCCAGCGGAACAGGGGATGGTCAGCCCCAGCATTTT
TRBV30,-,-,TRBJ2-2,CAWMSHRVGELFF,TGTGCCTGGATGAGCCACAGGGTTGGGGAGCTGTTTTTT
TRBV19,-,-,TRBJ2-7,CASSIHREPYEQYF,TGTGCCAGTAGTATTCACAGGGAACCCTACGAGCAGTACTTC
TRBV5-1,-,many,TRBJ1-1,CASSWKGGGTEAFF,TGCGCCAGCAGCTGGAAGGGAGGTGGCACTGAAGCTTTCTTT
TRBV6-5,TRBD1,-,TRBJ2-1,CASSYSPGQSYNEQFF,TGTGCCAGCAGTTACTCTCCGGGACAGTCCTACAATGAGCAGTTCTTC
TRBV9,TRBD1,-,TRBJ2-7,CASSQGAFPYEQYF,TGTGCCAGCAGCCAGGGGGCTTTTCCCTACGAGCAGTACTTC
TRBV3-1/TRBV3-2,-,-,TRBJ2-5,CASSHSYRVQETQYF,TGTGCCAGCAGCCATTCTTACAGGGTCCAAGAGACCCAGTACTTC
TRBV7-3,TRBD1,-,TRBJ2-3,CASTLRGGYTDTQYF,TGTGCCAGCACCCTACGAGGGGGCTACACAGATACGCAGTATTTT
TRBV27,TRBD1,few,TRBJ1-2,CASSFRGQAASWYGYTF,TGTGCCAGCAGTTTTAGGGGGCAGGCGGCGAGTTGGTATGGCTACACCTTC
TRBV7-6,TRBD2,-,TRBJ2-1,CASSLGLADYNEQFF,TGTGCCAGCAGCTTAGGACTAGCGGATTACAATGAGCAGTTCTTC
TRBV7-9,-,-,TRBJ2-1,CASSPFAGASNEQFF,TGTGCCAGCAGCCCATTCGCGGGGGCCTCCAATGAGCAGTTCTTC
TRBV10-3,TRBD2,-,TRBJ2-5,CAISGRLAGETQYF,TGTGCCATCAGTGGAAGGCTAGCGGGCGAGACCCAGTACTTC
TRBV5-6,TRBD2,-,TRBJ2-5,CASSLKGLEETQYF,TGTGCCAGCAGCTTGAAGGGACTAGAAGAGACCCAGTACTTC
TRBV28,-,-,TRBJ2-5,CASSPSQGTTKETQYF,TGTGCCAGCAGTCCTTCCCAAGGGACAACTAAAGAGACCCAGTACTTC
TRBV30,TRBD2,-,TRBJ2-7,CAWSVRPGTSGSGNEQYF,TGTGCCTGGAGTGTCCGCCCCGGGACTAGCGGGAGTGGCAACGAGCAGTACTTC
TRBV6-1,-,-,TRBJ2-7,CASSEARSRAGLSYEQYF,TGTGCCAGCAGTGAAGCAAGAAGCCGAGCAGGCCTCTCCTACGAGCAGTACTTC
TRBV2,TRBD2,-,TRBJ2-3,CASSASGAYTDTQYF,TGTGCCAGCAGTGCTAGCGGGGCCTACACAGATACGCAGTATTTT
TRBV7-6,-,-,TRBJ1-1,CASSLGKSNEAFF,TGTGCCAGCAGCTTAGGTAAGAGCAATGAAGCTTTCTTT
TRBV29-1,-,-,TRBJ1-1,CSVDLGQGYMNTEAFF,TGCAGCGTTGACCTAGGCCAGGGTTACATGAACACTGAAGCTTTCTTT
TRBV4-2,TRBD1,-,TRBJ1-2,CASSQPTGGGYGYTF,TGTGCCAGCAGCCAGCCGACAGGGGGCGGCTATGGCTACACCTTC
TRBV28,TRBD1,-,TRBJ2-5,CASSLSPAMEISRDRGETQYF,TGTGCCAGCAGTTTGTCTCCAGCCATGGAAATATCCCGGGACAGGGGGGAGACCCAGTACTTC
TRBV11-2,TRBD1,-,TRBJ1-4,CASSPPMGQGIKKLFF,TGTGCCAGCAGCCCCCCTATGGGACAGGGTATCAAAAAACTGTTTTTT
TRBV5-1,TRBD1,-,TRBJ2-7,CASKLTSTGGVEQYF,TGCGCCAGTAAACTAACCTCGACAGGGGGCGTCGAGCAGTACTTC
TRBV28,-,-,TRBJ2-3,CASSWQEGTDTQYF,TGTGCCAGCAGTTGGCAGGAGGGCACAGATACGCAGTATTTT
TRBV28,-,-,TRBJ2-7,CASNRRSYEQYF,TGTGCCTCGAACCGGAGATCCTACGAGCAGTACTTC
TRBV4-2,TRBD2,-,TRBJ2-1,CASSTRTSGSGEQFF,TGTGCCAGCAGCACCCGGACTAGCGGGAGTGGGGAGCAGTTCTTC
TRBV5-6,TRBD1,few,TRBJ1-1,CASSWGQGLNTEAFF,TGTGCCAGCAGCTGGGGACAGGGATTGAACACTGAAGCTTTCTTT
TRBV12-3/TRBV12-4,-,-,TRBJ1-1,CASSRDRNTEAFF,TGTGCCAGCAGTCGAGACAGGAACACTGAAGCTTTCTTT
TRBV4-1,TRBD2,-,TRBJ2-1,CASRPQDGTSGSNEQFF,TGCGCCAGCAGACCCCAAGACGGGACTAGCGGAAGCAATGAGCAGTTCTTC
TRBV7-2,-,-,TRBJ1-3,CASSFEGRGSSGNTIYF,TGTGCCAGCAGCTTTGAGGGGCGGGGTAGCTCTGGAAACACCATATATTTT
TRBV6-5,-,-,TRBJ1-1,CASSYRGRTEAFF,TGTGCCAGCAGTTACAGGGGAAGGACTGAAGCTTTCTTT
TRBV4-3,-,-,TRBJ2-7,CASSQEIVLYEQYF,TGCGCCAGCAGCCAAGAAATAGTACTCTACGAGCAGTACTTC
TRBV5-1,TRBD1,-,TRBJ1-2,CASSLFGAGTGDGYTF,TGCGCCAGCAGCTTGTTTGGCGCGGGGACAGGCGATGGCTACACCTTC
TRBV6-5,TRBD1,-,TRBJ1-5,CASSQDRGLNQPQHF,TGTGCCAGCAGCCAGGACAGGGGGCTCAATCAGCCCCAGCATTTT
TRBV27,-,-,TRBJ1-2,CASSSLRGGYTF,TGTGCCAGCAGTTCCCTACGGGGAGGCTACACCTTC
TRBV24-1,TRBD2,-,TRBJ2-4,CAIRGGRAAKNIQYF,TGTGCCATTAGGGGCGGGAGGGCCGCCAAAAACATTCAGTACTTC